Following are 31 T cell receptor beta chains from one sample sequenced in a study of blood T cell repertoires in COVID-19. Using immunoSEQ multiplex PCR, the repertoire was profiled, and TCRdb retains in-frame clones only, with some absent. This sample carries 150,000 to 200,000 clones, more than 70% of them seen once, and the ten largest clones take around 2.8%. Input material: peripheral blood. These TCRs come from a woman of 80 years or more with active or convalescent COVID-19.

This clone showed up just a few times. V is TRBV15 and J is TRBJ2-1; the match to TRBD2 covers 10 bases. Per germline, CDR1 LNHNV and CDR2 YYDKDF (reference sequence). The V and J ends lost 2 bases and 6 bases, in that order; junction bases with no gene match: 10. CDR3 length: 17 residues. The CDR3: CATSRSYSGGAGNEQFF. CDR3 bases: TGTGCCACCAGCAGATCTTACAGCGGGGGGGCCGGCAATGAGCAGTTCTTC. Full variable domain (missing parts from reference TRBV15 and TRBJ2-1): DAMVIQNPRYQVTQFGKPVTLSCSQTLNHNVMYWYQQKSSQAPKLLFHYYDKDFNNEADTPDNFQSRRPNTSFCFLDIRSPGLGDTAMYLCATSRSYSGGAGNEQFFGPGTRLTVL.

The chain links TRBV19 to TRBJ2-3, with 8 bases identical to TRBD2. J gave up 6 bases and V 3 bases, and 8 bases lay outside the gene matches. Germline assignment: CDR1 LNHDA and CDR2 SQIVND (reference sequence). The CDR3 length is 15 residues. The CDR3 DNA sequence: TGTGCCAGTAGTATGTCCCGGGGGGGTGGTGATACGCAGTATTTT. This encodes CASSMSRGGGDTQYF.

This clone has just a few counts. This chain connects TRBV9 to TRBJ2-6, with a weak D call TRBD1 (5 bases). The CDR3 length is 17 residues. Germline CDR1 and CDR2: SGDLS and YYNGEE. Trimming stripped 8 bases from V and 0 bases from J, with 18 bases between. The CDR3 is CASADPGHISGANVLTF. CDR3 coding DNA: TGTGCCAGTGCGGACCCCGGACACATCTCTGGGGCCAACGTCCTGACTTTC.

With regard to this clone: Other DNA sequences from this sample encode an identical CDR3 as well. The rearrangement uses TRBV6-2 or TRBV6-3 and TRBJ1-2; 8 nucleotides match TRBD1. After removal of 8 bases from V and 7 bases from J, the junction contained 12 bases not matched to a gene. This CDR3 comprises 14 residues. CDR1 and CDR2 (germline): MNHEY, SVGEGT. The CDR3 protein is CASGLWTGPGGYTF. In nucleotides, the CDR3 is TGTGCCAGCGGCCTCTGGACAGGGCCTGGTGGCTACACCTTC.

This clone was detected only once. The V and J genes are TRBV27 and TRBJ1-1; D remains unclear. Trimming cost V 2 bases and J 4 bases, with 14 bases left between them. The CDR3 contains 15 residues. Germline CDR1 reads MNHEY; CDR2 reads SMNVEV (reference sequence). CDR3 sequence reads: CASSLNGGEGTEAFF. The CDR3 DNA follows: TGTGCCAGCAGTTTAAACGGAGGAGAAGGCACTGAAGCTTTCTTT.

On this clone itself: Different DNA sequences within this sample yield the same CDR3. V and J are TRBV5-1 and TRBJ2-1, with TRBD1 identical over 9 bases. Per germline, CDR1 SGHRS and CDR2 YFSETQ. With V trimmed by 1 base and J by 7 bases, 3 bases remained unmatched. This CDR3 spans 14 amino acids. CDR3 nucleotide sequence: TGCGCCAGCAGCTTGACAGGGGGCCGGAATGAGCAGTTCTTC. As protein: CASSLTGGRNEQFF.

The rearrangement links TRBV5-1 to TRBJ1-1, with TRBD1 matching over 8 bases. The CDR3 is 13 residues long. Losses at the gene ends were 5 bases for V and 5 bases for J; bases not matched to a gene: 5. Germline V gives CDR1 SGHRS, CDR2 YFSETQ. The CDR3 coding sequence is TGCGCCAGCAGGGACAGGGTGGGGACTGAAGCTTTCTTT. It specifies CASRDRVGTEAFF.

The chain uses TRBV6-2 or TRBV6-3 and TRBJ1-1; D gene unclear. From germline, CDR1 is MNHEY and CDR2 SVGEGT. The CDR3 has 13 amino acids. V was pared by 3 bases and J by 7 bases, with 12 bases between. CDR3 loop: CASSYRHGSEAFF. CDR3 in DNA: TGTGCCAGCAGTTATCGCCACGGGAGTGAAGCTTTCTTT.

The chain carries TRBV19 and TRBJ2-5; D may be TRBD2 (6 bases). Germline V gene sequence: CDR1 LNHDA, CDR2 SQIVND (reference sequence). The CDR3 sequence is 14 residues long. Trimming took off 9 bases at V and 0 bases at J, with 14 bases between the two ends. DNA for the CDR3: TGTGCCAGCCGGGGACTCCAAAACCAAGAGACCCAGTACTTC. Translation: CASRGLQNQETQYF.

The V gene is TRBV30, the J gene TRBJ1-2; 7 nucleotides agree with TRBD1. The CDR3 is 14 amino acids. Germline trimming cut 1 base from V and 4 bases from J; bases unmatched to any gene: 6. Germline V gene data show CDR1 as GTSNPN and CDR2 as SVGIG (reference sequence). CDR3 protein: CAWSDRGAGYGYTF. The CDR3 nucleotides read TGTGCCTGGAGTGACAGGGGAGCGGGCTATGGCTACACCTTC.

The chain employs TRBV4-2 and TRBJ1-2, with TRBD1 as a possible D gene (5 bases). The CDR3 runs to 14 residues. V gave up 0 bases and J gave up 4 bases, with 9 bases separating them. Per the germline V gene, CDR1 is LGHNA and CDR2 is YNFKEQ. CDR3 sequence: CASSQESRAYGYTF. Written as DNA, the CDR3 is TGTGCCAGCAGCCAAGAATCCAGGGCCTATGGCTACACCTTC.

This chain joins TRBV18 and TRBJ2-6; D is uncertain. The V end lost 5 bases, the J end lost 0 bases, and 11 bases lay between the germline ends. Germline loops: CDR1 KGHSH, CDR2 LQKENI. This CDR3 region has 16 residues. Written as DNA, the CDR3 is TGTGCCAGCTCAGAATCCCAGAACTCTGGGGCCAACGTCCTGACTTTC. This translates into CASSESQNSGANVLTF. The entire variable domain, with the rest obtained from reference TRBV18 and TRBJ2-6, is as follows: NAGVMQNPRHLVRRRGQEARLRCSPMKGHSHVYWYRQLPEEGLKFMVYLQKENIIDESGMPKERFSAEFPKEGPSILRIQQVVRGDSAAYFCASSESQNSGANVLTFGAGSRLTVL.

This clone was observed a single time. This chain joins TRBV5-1 and TRBJ1-2; 9 bases line up with TRBD1. This CDR3 is built from 15 residues. Germline V gives CDR1 SGHRS, CDR2 YFSETQ. J lost 7 bases, V lost 1 base, and 8 bases had no gene match. The CDR3 bases are TGCGCCAGCAGCTTGTCTACGGGACAGGGTTTTGGCTACACCTTC. Its protein product is CASSLSTGQGFGYTF.

The chain is built from TRBV5-1 and TRBJ1-6; D is unclear. Trimming stripped 1 base from V and 14 bases from J, with 16 bases between. CDR1 is SGHRS and CDR2 is YFSETQ in the germline V gene. This CDR3 has 14 residues. The CDR3 region has the DNA TGCGCCAGCAGCTTGATTAACGAGGCGCGAACCCTCCACTTT. Amino acid sequence: CASSLINEARTLHF.

The chain uses TRBV18 and TRBJ1-2; 9 positions match TRBD1. The V segment lost 1 base and the J segment 6 bases; nucleotides outside the gene matches: 3. The CDR3 totals 14 residues. Germline CDR1 reads KGHSH; CDR2 reads LQKENI. CDR3 loop: CASSPQQGANGYTF. CDR3 sequence (DNA): TGTGCCAGCTCACCACAACAGGGGGCAAATGGCTACACCTTC.

The gene calls are TRBV6-5 and TRBJ1-5, with a tentative D call TRBD1 (5 bases). Germline CDR1 is MNHEY and CDR2 is SVGAGI. This CDR3 comprises 15 residues. V dropped 6 bases and J dropped 5 bases, with 17 bases sitting between them. This CDR3 is CASSPRVAGHQPQHF. The CDR3 DNA is TGTGCCAGCAGCCCGCGAGTGGCAGGGCATCAGCCCCAGCATTTT.

V gene TRBV30 combines with J gene TRBJ2-6; no clear D. CDR1 GTSNPN and CDR2 SVGIG come from the germline V gene (reference sequence). The germline V and J ends were trimmed by 2 bases and 12 bases, with 8 bases remaining between them. CDR3 length: 11 amino acids. The CDR3 reads CAWSPAGVLTF. The CDR3 DNA reads TGTGCCTGGAGTCCCGCCGGCGTCCTGACTTTC. Full variable domain (outside the CDR3, taken from reference TRBV30 and TRBJ2-6): SQTIHQWPATLVQPVGSPLSLECTVEGTSNPNLYWYRQAAGRGLQLLFYSVGIGQISSEVPQNLSASRPQDRQFILSSKKLLLSDSGFYLCAWSPAGVLTFGAGSRLTVL.

The chain combines TRBV5-5 with TRBJ2-3, with TRBD1 identical over 9 bases. Germline CDR1 is SGHKS and CDR2 is YYEKEE (reference sequence). CDR3 size: 16 residues. V shed 5 bases, J shed 4 bases, and the junction held 11 bases outside the gene matches. CDR3 in amino acids: CASSQRGQGDADTQYF. In DNA, the CDR3 is TGTGCCAGCAGTCAGAGGGGACAGGGTGACGCAGATACGCAGTATTTT.

J is TRBJ2-7 and V is TRBV7-9, with D possibly TRBD2 on 6 matching bases. The V gene's germline CDR1 is SEHNR and CDR2 FQNEAQ (reference sequence). The CDR3 consists of 12 residues. V was clipped by 3 bases and J by 4 bases, with 7 bases between them. The CDR3 region has the DNA TGTGCCAGCAGCTTCGGGACTTACGAGCAGTACTTC. Amino acids: CASSFGTYEQYF.

This chain uses TRBV28 with TRBJ2-3; TRBD2 matches at 14 bases. Germline V CDR1 and CDR2: MDHEN, SYDVKM. Germline trimming cut 5 bases from V and 3 bases from J; bases unmatched to any gene: 13. This CDR3 is built from 19 residues. CDR3 in DNA: TGTGCCAGCAGTCCCAGGCCGACTAGCGGGGGGGCCGGGACAGATACGCAGTATTTT. Translating gives CASSPRPTSGGAGTDTQYF.

This clone was found a few times. The chain employs TRBV9 and TRBJ1-1, with no clear D. The CDR3 extends over 14 amino acids. The V gene's germline CDR1 is SGDLS and CDR2 YYNGEE. Trimming took 3 bases from V and 4 from J, leaving 13 bases between them. Written as DNA, the CDR3 is TGTGCCAGCAGCGACGGAACGGCGGTCACTGAAGCTTTCTTT. Translation: CASSDGTAVTEAFF.

This clone was detected a few times. The chain recombines TRBV7-9 with TRBJ1-4, with 7 bases aligning to TRBD1. From germline, CDR1 is SEHNR and CDR2 FQNEAQ (reference sequence). CDR3 length equals 14 residues. V dropped 0 bases and J dropped 8; count of bases not matched to a gene: 3. The CDR3 DNA reads TGTGCCAGCAGCTTAGCGGGACAGACCGAAAAACTGTTTTTT. Translating it yields CASSLAGQTEKLFF.

The chain carries TRBV11-2 and TRBJ2-7; 10 bases map to TRBD2. In germline, CDR1 is SGHAT, CDR2 FQNNGV. The CDR3 totals 15 residues. Trimming at V came to 5 bases and at J to 4 bases, leaving 8 bases not matched to a gene. CDR3 nucleotides: TGTGCCAGCAGCATCACCGGGACTAGCGCGTACGAGCAGTACTTC. This sequence encodes CASSITGTSAYEQYF.

The chain recombines TRBV5-1 with TRBJ1-1, with a weak D call TRBD1 (6 bases). This CDR3 has 15 amino acids. Germline CDR1 is SGHRS and CDR2 is YFSETQ. Trimming stripped 0 bases from V and 1 base from J, with 10 bases between. This CDR3 is CASSLGPQGNTEAFF. The CDR3 DNA reads TGCGCCAGCAGCTTGGGTCCACAGGGGAACACTGAAGCTTTCTTT. Full variable domain (outside the CDR3, taken from reference TRBV5-1 and TRBJ1-1): KAGVTQTPRYLIKTRGQQVTLSCSPISGHRSVSWYQQTPGQGLQFLFEYFSETQRNKGNFPGRFSGRQFSNSRSEMNVSTLELGDSALYLCASSLGPQGNTEAFFGQGTRLTVV.

The chain uses TRBV28 and TRBJ2-5, with D possibly being TRBD2 (6 bases). The CDR3 loop spans 14 amino acids. Trimming left V 6 bases short and J 0 bases short, with 11 bases between. Germline V gives CDR1 MDHEN, CDR2 SYDVKM. Written as DNA, the CDR3 is TGTGCCAGCAGGGGTTGGGGGGACCAAGAGACCCAGTACTTC. This translates into CASRGWGDQETQYF.

The rearrangement links TRBV3-1 (or the pseudogene TRBV3-2) to TRBJ2-7; 8 nucleotides line up with TRBD1. The CDR3 runs to 13 residues. Germline lookup yields CDR1 LGHDT and CDR2 YNNKEL (reference sequence). Germline trimming cut 7 bases from V and 4 bases from J; bases unmatched to any gene: 6. CDR3 DNA: TGTGCCAGCATAGACAGGGGCTCATACGAGCAGTACTTC. This sequence encodes CASIDRGSYEQYF.

This chain uses TRBV3-1 (or the pseudogene TRBV3-2) with TRBJ1-1; 10 nucleotides match TRBD1. Germline V lookup: CDR1 LGHDT, CDR2 YNNKEL (reference sequence). Trimming removed 3 bases from V and 2 bases from J; junction bases left unmatched: 3. This CDR3 spans 15 amino acids. This CDR3 is CASSHRDRGNTEAFF. CDR3 DNA sequence: TGTGCCAGCAGCCACAGGGACAGGGGTAACACTGAAGCTTTCTTT.

This clone was seen more than once but under ten times. J is TRBJ1-4 and V is TRBV7-6, with a tentative D call TRBD1 (5 bases). The CDR3 is made up of 18 amino acids. Trimming cost V 4 bases and J 0 bases, with 18 bases left between them. Germline V gene data show CDR1 as SGHVS and CDR2 as FNYEAQ. The DNA for the CDR3 is TGTGCCAGCAGCTCCCGGTACAGGACGACCGCAACTAATGAAAAACTGTTTTTT. It yields the protein CASSSRYRTTATNEKLFF.

The chain employs TRBV19 and TRBJ1-2, with 12 bases lining up with TRBD1. V lost 5 bases, J lost 2 bases, and 12 bases stayed unmatched. CDR3 length: 18 amino acids. The germline gives CDR1 LNHDA, CDR2 SQIVND (reference sequence). The CDR3 protein is CASSQHRDRGPKNYGYTF. CDR3 in DNA: TGTGCCAGTAGTCAACACCGGGACAGGGGGCCAAAAAACTATGGCTACACCTTC.

The chain couples TRBV27 to TRBJ2-3, with 9 bases fitting TRBD2. The CDR3 loop spans 15 amino acids. The V segment lost 6 bases and the J segment 6 bases; nucleotides outside the gene matches: 10. Germline loops: CDR1 MNHEY, CDR2 SMNVEV (reference sequence). The CDR3 protein is CASSPGGRGGDTQYF. The CDR3 DNA reads as TGTGCCAGCAGCCCCGGCGGGAGGGGAGGGGATACGCAGTATTTT.

The table lists this clone with a count of one. The chain employs TRBV15 and TRBJ2-1, with no clear D. The V gene lost 8 bases and the J gene lost 0 bases, with 11 bases spanning the gap. Germline CDR1 LNHNV, CDR2 YYDKDF (reference sequence). CDR3 length: 14 amino acids. The CDR3 nucleotides are TGTGCCACCTCGAACACAAACTCCTACAATGAGCAGTTCTTC. This codes for CATSNTNSYNEQFF. Looking up the rest from reference TRBV15 and TRBJ2-1 gives the full variable domain: DAMVIQNPRYQVTQFGKPVTLSCSQTLNHNVMYWYQQKSSQAPKLLFHYYDKDFNNEADTPDNFQSRRPNTSFCFLDIRSPGLGDTAMYLCATSNTNSYNEQFFGPGTRLTVL.